This T cell receptor beta chain was profiled in a study of blood T cell repertoires in COVID-19. Study as a whole: Acute and convalescent COVID-19 specimens originated in the United States, Italy and Spain. In each case, the material was cDNA or gDNA derived from T cells, B-cell-depleted T cells, or PBMCs.

CDR3 length: 13 residues. Germline V CDR1 and CDR2: GTSNPN, SVGIG (reference sequence). Trimming removed 1 base at V and 1 base at J, with 7 bases between. The protocol was immunoSEQ multiplex PCR, while the TCRdb copy is restricted to in-frame clones and leaves out a portion. The table includes tens of thousands of clones, roughly 84% detected once. This receptor was taken from a man older than 75 with active or convalescent COVID-19. The genes are TRBV30 and TRBJ1-1; D unclear. The specimen sequenced was peripheral blood. The CDR3 DNA reads TGTGCCTGGAGTGCACTAAAGAACACTGAAGCTTTCTTT. Its protein is CAWSALKNTEAFF. Looking up the rest from reference TRBV30 and TRBJ1-1 gives the full variable domain: SQTIHQWPATLVQPVGSPLSLECTVEGTSNPNLYWYRQAAGRGLQLLFYSVGIGQISSEVPQNLSASRPQDRQFILSSKKLLLSDSGFYLCAWSALKNTEAFFGQGTRLTVV.